This T cell receptor beta chain was sequenced for a study of human T cells and chemical hapten exposure. Study-level points and caveats: Versus controls, significantly more large CDR3 similarity clusters arose from expanded TCRs.

J lost 4 bases, V lost 3 bases, and 7 bases had no gene match. The CDR3 has 16 amino acids. Germline V gene sequence: CDR1 SGHNT, CDR2 YYREEE (reference sequence). This clonotype has more than one count but fewer than ten. The antigen is unknown. TCRdb recomputed calls from the RACE reads with MiXCR, one row per CDR3 protein. This table holds about 84,000 distinct CDR3 sequences, about 10% found once. Time point: patch test 3, about 24 weeks after DPC sensitization. Treatment indicated: therapeutic diphenylcyclopropenone sensitization with weekly scalp DPC. The sequence was collected from a woman aged 45-65 years with alopecia areata. Some clones in this sample may be carry-over from other donors' samples. The specimen was whole blood, collected in connection with sensitization to the hapten diphenylcyclopropenone (DPC). The chain joins TRBV5-4 to TRBJ2-5; 12 bases line up with TRBD2. CDR3 residues: CASSSLTSGSGETQYF. The CDR3 DNA follows: TGTGCCAGCAGCTCGTTGACTAGCGGGAGCGGAGAGACCCAGTACTTC.